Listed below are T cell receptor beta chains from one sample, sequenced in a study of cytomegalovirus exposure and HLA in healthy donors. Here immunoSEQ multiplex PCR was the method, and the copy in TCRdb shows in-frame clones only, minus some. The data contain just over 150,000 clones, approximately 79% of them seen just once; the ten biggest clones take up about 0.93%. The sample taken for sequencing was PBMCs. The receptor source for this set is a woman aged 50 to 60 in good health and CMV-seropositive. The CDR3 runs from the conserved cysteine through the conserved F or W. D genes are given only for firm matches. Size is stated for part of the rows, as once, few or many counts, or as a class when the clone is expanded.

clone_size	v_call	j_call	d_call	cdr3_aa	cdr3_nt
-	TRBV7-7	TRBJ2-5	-	CASSRGGVQETQYF	TGTGCTAGCAGCAGGGGTGGCGTCCAAGAGACCCAGTACTTC
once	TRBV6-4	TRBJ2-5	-	CASSVEQGAAQYF	TGTGCCAGCAGTGTGGAACAGGGTGCGGCCCAGTACTTC
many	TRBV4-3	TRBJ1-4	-	CASSQDVMGAIMWNEKLFF	TGCGCCAGCAGCCAAGATGTGATGGGGGCGATTATGTGGAATGAAAAACTGTTTTTT
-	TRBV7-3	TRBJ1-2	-	CASSSTANYGYTF	TGTGCCAGCAGCTCGACAGCTAACTATGGCTACACCTTC
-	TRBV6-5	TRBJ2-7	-	CASSTSGGPYEQYF	TGTGCCAGCAGTACTTCTGGGGGCCCCTACGAGCAGTACTTC
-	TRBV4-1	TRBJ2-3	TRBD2	CASSQAGGPWGDTQYF	TGCGCCAGCAGCCAAGCGGGGGGGCCCTGGGGAGATACGCAGTATTTT
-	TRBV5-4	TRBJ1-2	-	CASSLVGRGSGGYTF	TGTGCCAGCAGCTTGGTGGGCAGGGGCAGTGGTGGCTACACCTTC
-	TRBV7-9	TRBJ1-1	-	CASSLVLQDTEAFF	TGTGCCAGCAGCTTAGTTTTACAGGACACTGAAGCTTTCTTT
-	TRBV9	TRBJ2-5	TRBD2	CASSPGLGQETQYF	TGTGCCAGCAGCCCGGGACTAGGCCAAGAGACCCAGTACTTC
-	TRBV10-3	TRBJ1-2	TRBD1	CAISGTGSILGYTF	TGTGCCATCAGTGGGACAGGGAGTATACTAGGCTACACCTTC
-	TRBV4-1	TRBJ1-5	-	CASSQDREELTHF	TGCGCCAGCAGCCAAGATCGAGAAGAGCTTACGCATTTT
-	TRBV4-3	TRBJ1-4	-	CASSRPGVTNEKLFF	TGCGCCAGCAGCCGCCCCGGAGTAACTAATGAAAAACTGTTTTTT
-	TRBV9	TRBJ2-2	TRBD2	CASSPPWGAGENTGELFF	TGTGCCAGCAGCCCCCCATGGGGAGCGGGGGAGAACACCGGGGAGCTGTTTTTT
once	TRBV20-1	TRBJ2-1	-	CSAQGNEQFF	TGCAGCGCCCAGGGGAATGAGCAGTTCTTC
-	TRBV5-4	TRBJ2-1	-	CASTPGGGAFNEQFF	TGTGCCAGCACCCCGGGCGGGGGCGCATTCAATGAGCAGTTCTTC
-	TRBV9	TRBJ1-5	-	CASSVGDTYQPQHF	TGTGCCAGCAGCGTAGGGGACACCTATCAGCCCCAGCATTTT
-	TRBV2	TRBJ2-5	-	CASRGGGKAQYF	TGTGCCAGCAGAGGGGGGGGCAAGGCCCAGTACTTC
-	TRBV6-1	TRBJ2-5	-	CASSERRTVGEQYF	TGTGCCAGCAGTGAAAGGAGGACCGTCGGGGAGCAGTACTTC
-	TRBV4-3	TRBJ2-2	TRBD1	CASSQATGTNTGELFF	TGCGCCAGCAGCCAGGCGACAGGGACGAACACCGGGGAGCTGTTTTTT
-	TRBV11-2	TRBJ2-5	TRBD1	CASSGQGAGETQYF	TGTGCCAGCAGCGGACAGGGGGCAGGAGAGACCCAGTACTTC
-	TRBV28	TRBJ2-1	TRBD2	CASSLPGTSANEQFF	TGTGCCAGCAGTTTACCCGGGACTAGCGCCAATGAGCAGTTCTTC
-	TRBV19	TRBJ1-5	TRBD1	CASRIGTGGNQPQHF	TGTGCCAGTAGAATCGGGACAGGGGGCAATCAGCCCCAGCATTTT
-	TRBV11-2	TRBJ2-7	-	CASSLVRSSYEQYF	TGTGCCAGCAGCTTAGTTAGGAGTTCCTACGAGCAGTACTTC